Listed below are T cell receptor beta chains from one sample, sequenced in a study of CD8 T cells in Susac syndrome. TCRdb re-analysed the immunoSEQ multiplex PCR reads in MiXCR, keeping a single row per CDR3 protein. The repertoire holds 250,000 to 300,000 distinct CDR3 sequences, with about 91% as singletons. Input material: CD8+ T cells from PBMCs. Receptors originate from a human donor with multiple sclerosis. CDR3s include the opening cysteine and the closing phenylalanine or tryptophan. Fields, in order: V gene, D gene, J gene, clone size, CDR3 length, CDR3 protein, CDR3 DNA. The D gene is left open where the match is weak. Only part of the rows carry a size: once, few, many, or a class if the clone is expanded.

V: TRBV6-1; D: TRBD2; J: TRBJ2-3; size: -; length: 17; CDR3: CASSTGPGGVTTDTQYF; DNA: TGTGCCAGCAGCACGGGGCCGGGAGGAGTCACCACAGATACGCAGTATTTT
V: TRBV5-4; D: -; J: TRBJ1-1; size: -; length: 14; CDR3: CASSLALGATEAFF; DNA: TGTGCCAGCAGCTTGGCGCTGGGGGCCACTGAAGCTTTCTTT
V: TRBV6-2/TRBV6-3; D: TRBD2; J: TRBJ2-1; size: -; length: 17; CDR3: CASSFIREGPSYNEQFF; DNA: TGTGCCAGCAGTTTCATCAGGGAGGGACCCTCCTACAATGAGCAGTTCTTC
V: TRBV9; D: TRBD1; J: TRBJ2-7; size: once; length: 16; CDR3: CASSGGTGTVPYEQYF; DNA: TGTGCCAGCAGTGGGGGAACCGGGACAGTCCCCTACGAGCAGTACTTC
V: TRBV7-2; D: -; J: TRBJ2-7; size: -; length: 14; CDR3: CASSSTLAISEQYF; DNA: TGTGCCAGCAGCTCCACCCTAGCCATCTCCGAGCAGTACTTC
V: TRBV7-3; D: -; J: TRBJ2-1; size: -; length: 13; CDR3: CASSFGATNEQFF; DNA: TGTGCCAGCAGCTTTGGGGCGACCAATGAGCAGTTCTTC
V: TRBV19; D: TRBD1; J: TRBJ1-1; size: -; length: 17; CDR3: CASSPRQGADINTEAFF; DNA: TGTGCCAGTAGTCCACGACAGGGGGCGGACATAAACACTGAAGCTTTCTTT
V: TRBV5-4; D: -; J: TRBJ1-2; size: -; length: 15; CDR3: CASSLAGGSNYGYTF; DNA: TGTGCCAGCAGCTTGGCGGGGGGGTCTAACTATGGCTACACCTTC
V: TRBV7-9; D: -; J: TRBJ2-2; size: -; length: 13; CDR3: CASSPPNFGELFF; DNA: TGTGCCAGCAGCCCGCCGAACTTCGGGGAGCTGTTTTTT
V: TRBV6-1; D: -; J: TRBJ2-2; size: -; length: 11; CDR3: CASLSTGELFF; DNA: TGTGCCAGCCTTAGCACCGGGGAGCTGTTTTTT
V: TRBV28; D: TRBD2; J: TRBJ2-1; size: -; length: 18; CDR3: CASSLLPIAGISYNEQFF; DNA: TGTGCCAGCAGTTTATTACCCATAGCGGGGATCTCCTACAATGAGCAGTTCTTC
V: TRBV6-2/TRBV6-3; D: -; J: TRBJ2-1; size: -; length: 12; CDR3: CASSYNYNEQFF; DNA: TGTGCCAGCAGTTATAACTACAATGAGCAGTTCTTC
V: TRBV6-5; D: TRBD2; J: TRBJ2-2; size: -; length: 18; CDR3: CASSYSLASGAQTGELFF; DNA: TGTGCCAGCAGTTACTCTCTGGCTAGCGGGGCCCAAACCGGGGAGCTGTTTTTT
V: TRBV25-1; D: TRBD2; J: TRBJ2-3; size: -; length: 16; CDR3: CASSEWPGGDTDTQYF; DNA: TGTGCCAGCAGTGAATGGCCGGGGGGGGACACAGATACGCAGTATTTT
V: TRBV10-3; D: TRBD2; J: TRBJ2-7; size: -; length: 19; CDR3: CAISEGVGAGADWGYEQYF; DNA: TGTGCCATCAGTGAAGGTGTGGGAGCGGGAGCGGACTGGGGCTACGAGCAGTACTTC
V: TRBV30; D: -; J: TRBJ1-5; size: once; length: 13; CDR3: CAWSMWEGQPQHF; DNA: TGTGCCTGGAGTATGTGGGAAGGCCAGCCCCAGCATTTT
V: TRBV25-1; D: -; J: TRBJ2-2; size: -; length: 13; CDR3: CASSEKNTGELFF; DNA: TGTGCCAGCAGTGAGAAGAACACCGGGGAGCTGTTTTTT
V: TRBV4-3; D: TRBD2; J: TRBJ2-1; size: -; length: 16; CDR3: CASSQGLAGAYNEQFF; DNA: TGCGCCAGCAGCCAGGGGTTAGCGGGAGCCTACAATGAGCAGTTCTTC
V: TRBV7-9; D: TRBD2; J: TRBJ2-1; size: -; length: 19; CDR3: CASSLRTSGPTLTYNEQFF; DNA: TGTGCCAGCAGCCTACGGACTAGCGGCCCAACGTTGACCTACAATGAGCAGTTCTTC
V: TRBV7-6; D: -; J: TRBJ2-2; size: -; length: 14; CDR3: CASSSDGNTGELFF; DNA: TGTGCCAGCAGTTCTGACGGAAACACCGGGGAGCTGTTTTTT
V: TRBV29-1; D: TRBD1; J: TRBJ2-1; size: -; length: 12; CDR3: CSVALQGTEQFF; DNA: TGCAGCGTCGCCTTACAGGGGACAGAGCAGTTCTTC
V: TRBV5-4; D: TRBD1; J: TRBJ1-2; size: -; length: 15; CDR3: CASRRTGEGKSGYTF; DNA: TGTGCCAGCAGGCGGACAGGGGAAGGTAAAAGTGGCTACACCTTC
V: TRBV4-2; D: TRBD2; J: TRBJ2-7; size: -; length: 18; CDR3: CASSQARLLAGAGYEQYF; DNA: TGTGCCAGCAGCCAAGCTAGACTTCTAGCGGGAGCGGGCTACGAGCAGTACTTC
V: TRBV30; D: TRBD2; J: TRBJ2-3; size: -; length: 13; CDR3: CACGGAGTDTQYF; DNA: TGTGCCTGCGGGGGGGCCGGTACAGATACGCAGTATTTT
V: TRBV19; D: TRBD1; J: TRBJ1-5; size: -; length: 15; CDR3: CASSYGTVLNQPQHF; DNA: TGTGCCAGTAGTTACGGGACAGTCCTCAATCAGCCCCAGCATTTT
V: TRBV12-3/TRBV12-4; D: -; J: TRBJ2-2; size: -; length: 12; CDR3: CASSLVNGELFF; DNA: TGTGCCAGCAGTCTGGTGAACGGGGAGCTGTTTTTT
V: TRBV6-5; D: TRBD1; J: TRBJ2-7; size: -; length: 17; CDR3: CASSYSTGENLSYEQYF; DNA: TGTGCCAGCAGTTACTCGACAGGGGAAAACCTCTCCTACGAGCAGTACTTC
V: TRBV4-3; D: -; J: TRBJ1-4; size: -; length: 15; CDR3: CASSQDWAVSEKLFF; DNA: TGCGCCAGCAGCCAAGATTGGGCAGTATCTGAAAAACTGTTTTTT